Reported below is one T cell receptor beta chain. The antigen is undetermined. These data come from a study of long-term antiretroviral therapy in people with HIV. Overall study context: The earliest samples came about a decade before the 2015 immediate-ART recommendation.

Runs used v3.0 of the immunoSEQ assay and were done at survey level. Clones were sequenced by immunoSEQ multiplex PCR, and TCRdb holds only the in-frame ones, with some missing. The table has approximately 31,000 clones, more than 95% seen once. Germline V gene sequence: CDR1 SGHVS, CDR2 FNYEAQ. V shed 5 bases and J 2 bases; nucleotides not matched to a gene: 14. The CDR3 covers 17 residues. Study-level results: When set beside controls, HIV repertoires had CDR3 length ranges that were narrower. Post-ART diversity increased but stayed below transplant donor controls.

This clonotype was sampled from a man aged 25 to 45 with HIV. This chain links TRBV7-6 with TRBJ1-2; 7 bases align to TRBD1. Specimen: unsorted PBMCs, collected 6.9 years after starting antiretroviral therapy. The CDR3 nucleotides read TGTGCCAGCAGCCACTCCCCACCCAGACAGGGCAACTATGGCTACACCTTC. Translating gives CASSHSPPRQGNYGYTF.